The source of this T cell receptor (beta chain) is a study of a mutant IDH1 vaccine in newly diagnosed glioma. Study at large: Either 4-6 weeks after radiotherapy alone or alongside temozolomide, vaccination was begun. V12 corresponded to week 35 and V13 to week 47. General study results and limits: Altogether, almost 95% of patients exhibited vaccine-induced immune responses.

Clones were sequenced by immunoSEQ multiplex PCR, and TCRdb holds only the in-frame ones, with some missing. Among approximately 31,000 clones, roughly 80% were seen once, and the ten largest hold around 6.9%. Specified time point: week 35, safety follow-up. Each vaccine dose was 300 ug of mutant IDH1 20-mer peptide, with topical imiquimod. The study gave patients eight vaccinations in weeks 1, 3, 5, 7, 11, 15, 19, 23. V lost 2 bases to trimming and J lost 1 base; unmatched junction nucleotides: 10. In germline, CDR1 is MDHEN, CDR2 SYDVKM. The CDR3 runs to 17 residues. Notes on this clone: Its antigen remains unknown.

The V and J genes are TRBV28 and TRBJ2-7, with 8 bases matching TRBD2. This clonotype originated in a young woman with glioma. This material consisted of PBMCs, taken from a glioma patient whose treatment included an IDH1 peptide vaccine. CDR3 protein: CASSLNPVLAGSYEQYF. CDR3 nucleotides: TGTGCCAGCAGTTTAAACCCCGTCCTAGCGGGTTCCTACGAGCAGTACTTC.